This T cell receptor beta chain was sequenced for a study of cytomegalovirus exposure and HLA in healthy donors. Study in general: Unique TCRs numbering 75 million to 95 million, obtained from HLA-typed donors, made up an early data release.

In this sample, this clone turned up a few times. Its target is unknown. From germline, CDR1 is LGHNA and CDR2 YSLEER. The CDR3 is made up of 15 amino acids. J was trimmed by 6 bases and V by 1 base; bases with no gene match: 8. Use of 60 Vbeta and 13 Jbeta primers characterized the PCR. The table came from immunoSEQ multiplex PCR; TCRdb's copy has only in-frame clones and leaves some out. The sample lists over 100,000 clones, roughly 70% occurring once. Study results and caveats: Later on, a genetic analysis was performed. It linked a missense variant in DCLRE1C with V- and J-gene trimming of TCR beta.

The rearrangement uses TRBV4-3 and TRBJ2-7; 8 bases line up with TRBD1. The material sequenced was PBMCs. The TCR originated in a man in his forties or fifties in good health and CMV-seronegative. CDR3 DNA sequence: TGCGCCAGCAGCCAAGCTAACCAGGGGGCTCCCGAGCAGTACTTC. Protein product: CASSQANQGAPEQYF.